These 22 T cell receptor beta chains came from one sample sequenced in a study of blood T cell repertoires in COVID-19. The assay was immunoSEQ multiplex PCR, and TCRdb's table has in-frame clones only and misses some. The table shows approximately 250,000 clones, with approximately 86% occurring only once. The source material was peripheral blood. Receptors originate from a human donor in a cohort sampled during active COVID-19.

The chain uses TRBV19 and TRBJ1-4, with TRBD1 matching 7 bases. This CDR3 spans 15 amino acids. Germline CDR1 is LNHDA and CDR2 is SQIVND (reference sequence). V shed 8 bases, J shed 0 bases, and the junction held 6 bases outside the gene matches. CDR3 coding DNA: TGTGCCAGTGCAACAGGGGACTCAACTAATGAAAAACTGTTTTTT. Amino acids: CASATGDSTNEKLFF. The full variable domain, completed using reference TRBV19 and TRBJ1-4, is DGGITQSPKYLFRKEGQNVTLSCEQNLNHDAMYWYRQDPGQGLRLIYYSQIVNDFQKGDIAEGYSVSREKKESFPLTVTSAQKNPTAFYLCASATGDSTNEKLFFGSGTQLSVL.

J is TRBJ2-1 and V is TRBV5-1; 9 nucleotides line up with TRBD2. CDR1 is SGHRS, CDR2 YFSETQ, per germline. V shed 2 bases, J shed 6 bases, and the junction held 6 bases outside the gene matches. There are 15 residues in the CDR3. CDR3 sequence reads: CASSLTSGHINEQFF. The CDR3 DNA sequence: TGCGCCAGCAGCTTAACTAGCGGGCACATCAATGAGCAGTTCTTC.

The CDR3 here is CASSLDRAHEQYF. Here the CDR3 DNA reads TGCGCCAGCAGCTTGGACAGGGCCCACGAGCAGTACTTC. The chain carries TRBV5-1 and TRBJ2-7; weak D call: TRBD1 (6 bases). V lost 0 bases to trimming and J lost 5 bases, with 9 bases between them. The CDR3 contains 13 residues. CDR1 is SGHRS and CDR2 is YFSETQ in the germline V gene.

This sequence joins TRBV5-1 and TRBJ2-1, with a possible D match to TRBD1 (6 bases). Germline CDR1 is SGHRS and CDR2 is YFSETQ. The CDR3 is 15 residues long. The V end lost 1 base, the J end lost 1 base, and 9 bases lay between the germline ends. CDR3 DNA sequence: TGCGCCAGCAGCTTGTCCGGACAGTCCTACAATGAGCAGTTCTTC. It encodes CASSLSGQSYNEQFF.

The chain is built from TRBV7-2 and TRBJ2-7, with 7 bases fitting TRBD2. J lost 0 bases, V lost 5 bases, and 16 bases had no gene match. CDR3 length: 18 amino acids. Per the germline V gene, CDR1 is SGHTA and CDR2 is FQGNSA. The DNA for the CDR3 is TGTGCCAGCAGCCCCGGATGGACTAGTTCGGTTAGCTCCTACGAGCAGTACTTC. Encoded protein: CASSPGWTSSVSSYEQYF. The full variable domain, rest sourced from reference TRBV7-2 and TRBJ2-7, is GAGVSQSPSNKVTEKGKDVELRCDPISGHTALYWYRQSLGQGLEFLIYFQGNSAPDKSGLPSDRFSAERTGGSVSTLTIQRTQQEDSAVYLCASSPGWTSSVSSYEQYFGPGTRLTVT.

The V gene is TRBV9, the J gene TRBJ2-5, with no clear D. V was clipped by 0 bases and J by 1 base, with 10 bases between them. Germline assignment: CDR1 SGDLS and CDR2 YYNGEE. CDR3 length: 15 residues. The CDR3 DNA sequence: TGTGCCAGCAGCGTAGTCGGCGGTGCCCAAGAGACCCAGTACTTC. The encoded protein is CASSVVGGAQETQYF.

The V gene is TRBV4-2, the J gene TRBJ1-1; TRBD1 matches 8 bases. V shed 0 bases and J 5 bases; nucleotides not matched to a gene: 8. This CDR3 comprises 16 residues. Germline V CDR1 and CDR2: LGHNA, YNFKEQ. Written as DNA, the CDR3 is TGTGCCAGCAGCCAAGATGGGGCAGGGGGCTATACTGAAGCTTTCTTT. Protein product: CASSQDGAGGYTEAFF.

This chain links TRBV5-1 with TRBJ2-2, with D unclear. The CDR3 extends over 14 amino acids. V shed 0 bases and J shed 6 bases, with 9 bases lying between them. In germline, CDR1 is SGHRS, CDR2 YFSETQ. The CDR3 sequence is CASSLGDTAGELFF. The CDR3 DNA follows: TGCGCCAGCAGCTTGGGCGACACAGCCGGGGAGCTGTTTTTT.

The CDR3 DNA sequence: TGTGCCAGCAGCCGCGTAGCGGGAGCTGGGGCCAACGTCCTGACTTTC. As protein: CASSRVAGAGANVLTF. The chain joins TRBV14 to TRBJ2-6, with 9 bases identical to TRBD2. Germline V gives CDR1 SGHDN, CDR2 FVKESK. The CDR3 contains 16 residues. Unmatched junction bases numbered 3, after V lost 4 bases and J lost 2 bases.

This clone was detected a few times. The V call is TRBV5-1, the J call TRBJ2-2, with 7 bases that match TRBD1. This CDR3 has 15 amino acids. Germline V gene data show CDR1 as SGHRS and CDR2 as YFSETQ. With 7 bases clipped from V and 1 base from J, the junction kept 7 bases outside the gene matches. The CDR3 here is CASGDRVENTGELFF. The CDR3 bases are TGCGCCAGCGGTGACAGGGTTGAGAACACCGGGGAGCTGTTTTTT.

The chain recombines TRBV12-3 or TRBV12-4 with TRBJ2-7; maybe TRBD1 (5 bases). The CDR3 is 13 amino acids. The V gene lost 5 bases and the J gene lost 1 base, with 9 bases spanning the gap. Here the CDR3 DNA reads TGTGCCAGCAGTCTACAGGTTTCCTACGAGCAGTACTTC. Amino acid sequence: CASSLQVSYEQYF.

The sample holds one count of this clone. This chain links TRBV9 with TRBJ1-3; D ambiguous. The length of the CDR3 is 14 residues. Germline CDR1 is SGDLS and CDR2 is YYNGEE. The V gene lost 4 bases and the J gene lost 4 bases, with 12 bases spanning the gap. CDR3 loop: CASSIDSGGNTIYF. In nucleotides, the CDR3 is TGTGCCAGCAGCATTGATTCGGGGGGAAACACCATATATTTT.

The CDR3 nucleotides are TGTGCCAGCAGCTTCAACGGAGGACAGGGTTGGGGTAACATTCAGTACTTC. The encoded protein is CASSFNGGQGWGNIQYF. The rearrangement links TRBV7-2 to TRBJ2-4, with TRBD1 identical over 8 bases. The CDR3 sequence is 17 residues long. Trimming took 3 bases from V and 7 from J; bases not matched to a gene: 14. Looked up from germline, CDR1 is SGHTA and CDR2 is FQGNSA.

The J gene is TRBJ1-2, the V gene TRBV5-1; possible D gene TRBD1, 5 bases. V lost 0 bases, J lost 6 bases, and 15 bases lay in between. The CDR3 runs 15 residues. CDR1 is SGHRS, CDR2 YFSETQ, per germline. This CDR3 is CASSLGAGQDDGYTF. The CDR3 DNA is TGCGCCAGCAGCTTGGGGGCAGGGCAGGACGATGGCTACACCTTC. Complete variable domain (other parts from reference TRBV5-1 and TRBJ1-2): KAGVTQTPRYLIKTRGQQVTLSCSPISGHRSVSWYQQTPGQGLQFLFEYFSETQRNKGNFPGRFSGRQFSNSRSEMNVSTLELGDSALYLCASSLGAGQDDGYTFGSGTRLTVV.

The chain carries TRBV6-5 and TRBJ2-7; D is undetermined. The germline V gene encodes CDR1 MNHEY and CDR2 SVGAGI. Trimming removed 0 bases from V and 6 bases from J, with 18 bases in between. The CDR3 sequence is 16 residues long. CDR3 bases: TGTGCCAGCAGTTACTCGATCGTACTGCAGGTTGGCGAGCAGTACTTC. The encoded protein is CASSYSIVLQVGEQYF.

This clone was observed once. The V and J genes are TRBV6-4 and TRBJ2-7; 8 nucleotides line up with TRBD1. CDR1 is MRHNA and CDR2 is SNTAGT in the germline V gene. The CDR3 is 16 amino acids. The V and J ends lost 10 bases and 1 base, in that order; junction bases with no gene match: 15. The DNA for the CDR3 is TGTGCCAAAGGCGGCAGGGGGCGCGGTGGATCCTACGAGCAGTACTTC. As protein: CAKGGRGRGGSYEQYF.

The chain combines TRBV11-2 with TRBJ2-1; 12 positions agree with TRBD2. This CDR3 has 15 residues. Germline V lookup: CDR1 SGHAT, CDR2 FQNNGV. The trim removed 5 bases at V and 9 bases at J, leaving 8 bases unmatched. CDR3 nucleotides: TGTGCCAGCAGCGGAAGGACTAGCGGGGTAAGTGAGCAGTTCTTC. It is translated as CASSGRTSGVSEQFF.

This chain connects TRBV29-1 to TRBJ2-1; 9 bases fit TRBD2. Unmatched junction bases numbered 17, after V lost 7 bases and J lost 16 bases. The germline V gene has CDR1 SQVTM and CDR2 ANQGSEA. The CDR3 is made up of 13 amino acids. CDR3 coding DNA: TGCAGCGCAAGACTTACCACCGGGACTAGCCAATTCTTC. Protein: CSARLTTGTSQFF.

The chain carries TRBV28 and TRBJ1-5, with TRBD1 as a possible D gene (5 bases). This CDR3 is built from 11 residues. Per germline, CDR1 MDHEN and CDR2 SYDVKM. The ends were cut back, 8 bases at V and 9 bases at J, with 11 bases in the middle. CDR3 protein: CASEAGGPQHF. CDR3 DNA: TGTGCCAGCGAGGCCGGGGGGCCCCAGCATTTT.

The rearrangement uses TRBV2 and TRBJ2-3; 13 nucleotides match TRBD2. The CDR3 is 16 amino acids. Germline CDR1 and CDR2: SNHLY and FYNNEI. The V segment lost 6 bases and the J segment 3 bases; nucleotides outside the gene matches: 6. The CDR3 loop reads CASRKGLAGETDTQYF. For the CDR3, the DNA is TGTGCCAGCAGGAAAGGACTAGCGGGAGAGACAGATACGCAGTATTTT.

Note on this clone: Other DNA sequences in the same sample also yield this CDR3. CDR3 region: CASSQDLNQPQHF. In nucleotides, the CDR3 is TGTGCCAGCAGCCAAGATCTTAATCAGCCCCAGCATTTT. The V gene is TRBV3-1 (or the pseudogene TRBV3-2), the J gene TRBJ1-5; no firm D call. The length of the CDR3 is 13 residues. V was pared by 0 bases and J by 4 bases, with 4 bases between. Germline V gene lookup returns CDR1 LGHDT and CDR2 YNNKEL (reference sequence).

This rearrangement joins TRBV7-9 to TRBJ1-2, with 8 bases identical to TRBD1. The CDR3 contains 16 residues. Germline CDR1 is SEHNR and CDR2 is FQNEAQ (reference sequence). V lost 1 base and J lost 1; bases outside the gene matches: 5. Here the CDR3 DNA reads TGTGCCAGCAGCTTAGATGCAGGGGGCCTTAACTATGGCTACACCTTC. Translation gives CASSLDAGGLNYGYTF.